Listed below are T cell receptor beta chains from one sample, sequenced in a study of regulatory T cells in long-lasting Graves disease. TCRdb passed the multiplex PCR reads through MiXCR, listing each CDR3 protein once. The repertoire holds about 540,000 distinct CDR3 sequences, with roughly 12% as singletons. The same sample was also used in a study of T cells in Graves' hyperthyroidism and ophthalmopathy.

The sequencing used peripheral blood mononuclear cells (PBMCs), collected at new diagnosis, from a patient treated with antithyroid drugs. The receptors stem from a young man with Graves disease. CDR3s include the opening cysteine and the closing phenylalanine or tryptophan. The D gene is left open where the match is weak. Rows may omit the clone size; those that give it use once, few, many or a size class.

>TRBJ2-1|NA|NA|TRBV5-1
TGCGCCAGCAGCACTGGACATCAGAATGTGCGGTTCTTC
CASSTGHQNVRFF
>TRBJ2-7|many|NA|TRBV7-8
TGTGCCAGCAGCTTACCCACCCTCCCCCACGAGCAGTACTTC
CASSLPTLPHEQYF
>TRBJ2-2|few|NA|TRBV5-1
TGCGCCAGCAGCCTTACAGGGCCCGGGGAGCTGTTTTTT
CASSLTGPGELFF
>TRBJ1-5|many|NA|TRBV2
TGTGCCAGCACCGTCGGGGTCCTTCAGCCCCAGCATTTT
CASTVGVLQPQHF
>TRBJ2-1|many|NA|TRBV6-1
TGTGCCAGCAGCCTCCGAGGGCGGGGCCCTTCCTACAATGAGCAGTTCTTC
CASSLRGRGPSYNEQFF
>TRBJ2-5|many|NA|TRBV6-1
TGTGCCAGCAGTCCTAATTTTAGCCAAGAGACCCAGTACTTC
CASSPNFSQETQYF
>TRBJ2-5|many|NA|TRBV28
TGTGCCAGCAGTTTAGGTCAGATGCAGACCCAGTACTTC
CASSLGQMQTQYF
>TRBJ2-5|few|TRBD2|TRBV7-2
TGTGCCAGCAGCCGAACCTCAGCGGGAGCGCAAGAGACCCAGTACTTC
CASSRTSAGAQETQYF
>TRBJ1-3|few|NA|TRBV20-1
TGCAGTGCTAGTGATCGACAGAGCTCTGGAAACACCATATATTTT
CSASDRQSSGNTIYF
>TRBJ2-5|many|TRBD2|TRBV13
TGTGCCAGCAGCTTGGGACTATCGGAGACCCAGTACTTC
CASSLGLSETQYF
>TRBJ2-5|NA|TRBD1|TRBV18
TGTGCCAGCTCACCTGATATAGGGACAGTCCTAGAGACCCAGTACTTC
CASSPDIGTVLETQYF
>TRBJ1-1|many|NA|TRBV6-1
TGTGCCAGCAGTGAAGCAAGGGGAACTGAAGCTTTCTTT
CASSEARGTEAFF
>TRBJ2-5|many|NA|TRBV6-1
TGTGCCAGCAGTGACCTTAAAGAGACCCAGTACTTC
CASSDLKETQYF
>TRBJ1-6|NA|NA|TRBV19
TGTGCCCACCCGGGGCAGGCAAATTCACCCCTCCACTTT
CAHPGQANSPLHF
>TRBJ1-2|many|NA|TRBV10-1
TGCGCCAGCAGTGAAGAAGAGAACTATGGCTACACCTTC
CASSEEENYGYTF
>TRBJ2-3|many|NA|TRBV10-3
TGTGCCATCAGAGGGACACCTAACACAGATACGCAGTATTTT
CAIRGTPNTDTQYF
>TRBJ2-3|many|TRBD1|TRBV20-1
TGCAGTGCCACGGACAGGGGAACAGATACGCAGTATTTT
CSATDRGTDTQYF
>TRBJ2-1|many|NA|TRBV12-3/TRBV12-4
TGTGCCAGCAGCCGGGACATGATTCGGGAGTTCTTC
CASSRDMIREFF
>TRBJ1-1|many|TRBD1|TRBV6-5
TGTGCCAGCACTTACTCGGACAGGGGGAACACTGAAGCTTTCTTT
CASTYSDRGNTEAFF
>TRBJ1-6|few|NA|TRBV7-9
TGTGCCAGCAGCTTGGGGGCAGATAATTCACCCCTCCACTTT
CASSLGADNSPLHF
>TRBJ1-1|many|NA|TRBV4-2
TGTGCCAGCAGCCAAAGACAGGACCTTGGGGACACTGAAGCTTTCTTT
CASSQRQDLGDTEAFF
>TRBJ2-7|NA|NA|TRBV14
TGTGCCAGCAGCCATGACGGGCCGGATTACTACGAGCAGTACTTC
CASSHDGPDYYEQYF
>TRBJ1-2|many|NA|TRBV30
TGTGCCTCTGGGTGGGATGGCTACACCTTC
CASGWDGYTF
>TRBJ1-1|NA|TRBD1|TRBV18
TGTGCCAGCTCTGCACAGGGGGCTGAAGCTTTCTTT
CASSAQGAEAFF
>TRBJ2-6|few|NA|TRBV4-1
TGCGCCAGCAGCCAAGACAGGACTGGGGCCAACGTCCTGACTTTC
CASSQDRTGANVLTF
>TRBJ1-5|many|NA|TRBV5-6
TGTGCCAGCAGCCTGAGGTACCAGCCCCAGCATTTT
CASSLRYQPQHF
>TRBJ2-1|many|TRBD2|TRBV7-8
TGTGCCAGCAGCTTAGAAAGGGGAGGGCCAGGCAATGAGCAGTTCTTC
CASSLERGGPGNEQFF
>TRBJ2-5|many|TRBD1|TRBV24-1
TGTGCCACCAGTGATCCCGGGACAGCCCAAGAGACCCAGTACTTC
CATSDPGTAQETQYF
>TRBJ1-2|many|NA|TRBV29-1
TGCAGCGCGGGGGATGGCTACACCTTC
CSAGDGYTF
>TRBJ2-3|many|TRBD2|TRBV20-1
TGCAGTGCCCCAGCTAGCGGGAGATCAGATACGCAGTATTTT
CSAPASGRSDTQYF
>TRBJ1-4|many|NA|TRBV27
TGTGCCAGCAGTTTATGGATCGGTTCTGCAACTAATGAAAAACTGTTTTTT
CASSLWIGSATNEKLFF